These T cell receptor beta chains were read from a single sample in a study of CD8 T cells in Susac syndrome. TCRdb processed the immunoSEQ multiplex PCR reads anew with MiXCR; each CDR3 protein has one entry. Of under 200,000 distinct CDR3 sequences detected, 92% appear once; the ten largest clones hold 0.065% to 0.085%. Material for sequencing was CD4+ T cells from PBMCs. Source of these receptors: a human donor in good health. Both conserved end residues are part of each CDR3. A D gene is named only where the DNA matches it firmly. Not all rows give a size; the values are once, few, many and, for expanded clones, a class.

size: NA
D: NA
V: TRBV23-1
J: TRBJ2-2
length: 16
CDR3: CASPLPRTANTGELFF
DNA: TGCGCCAGCCCCCTACCCAGGACAGCGAACACCGGGGAGCTGTTTTTT

size: NA
D: NA
V: TRBV30
J: TRBJ1-3
length: 14
CDR3: CAWSATFSGNTIYF
DNA: TGTGCCTGGAGTGCTACGTTCTCTGGAAACACCATATATTTT

size: NA
D: NA
V: TRBV7-2
J: TRBJ2-7
length: 12
CDR3: CASSTRSYEQYF
DNA: TGTGCCAGCAGCACTCGAAGCTACGAGCAGTACTTC

size: NA
D: NA
V: TRBV20-1
J: TRBJ1-2
length: 14
CDR3: CSAPSGNTNYGYTF
DNA: TGCAGTGCCCCCTCTGGCAATACTAACTATGGCTACACCTTC

size: NA
D: NA
V: TRBV7-2
J: TRBJ1-2
length: 14
CDR3: CASSPADGPYGYTF
DNA: TGTGCCAGCAGCCCGGCAGACGGGCCATATGGCTACACCTTC

size: NA
D: NA
V: TRBV3-1
J: TRBJ2-2
length: 14
CDR3: CASSLGVNTGELFF
DNA: TGTGCCAGCAGCCTCGGGGTAAATACCGGGGAGCTGTTTTTT

size: once
D: NA
V: TRBV7-9
J: TRBJ1-1
length: 12
CDR3: CASSIAHTEAFF
DNA: TGTGCCAGCAGCATCGCCCACACTGAAGCTTTCTTT

size: NA
D: NA
V: TRBV4-3
J: TRBJ1-2
length: 15
CDR3: CASSQEVREGYGYTF
DNA: TGCGCCAGCAGCCAAGAGGTCAGGGAGGGCTATGGCTACACCTTC

size: NA
D: TRBD1
V: TRBV5-1
J: TRBJ2-2
length: 15
CDR3: CASSLIGGQTGELFF
DNA: TGCGCCAGCAGCTTGATAGGGGGCCAAACCGGGGAGCTGTTTTTT

size: NA
D: NA
V: TRBV7-2
J: TRBJ1-3
length: 16
CDR3: CASSLPRELLGNTIYF
DNA: TGTGCCAGCAGCCTTCCCAGGGAACTCCTGGGAAACACCATATATTTT

size: NA
D: TRBD1
V: TRBV20-1
J: TRBJ1-5
length: 15
CDR3: CSAPEGGKRGQPQHF
DNA: TGCAGTGCCCCAGAAGGGGGCAAGCGCGGTCAGCCCCAGCATTTT

size: NA
D: TRBD1
V: TRBV9
J: TRBJ1-5
length: 16
CDR3: CASSSGTGYSNQPQHF
DNA: TGTGCCAGCAGCTCCGGGACAGGATATAGCAATCAGCCCCAGCATTTT

size: NA
D: TRBD1
V: TRBV29-1
J: TRBJ2-1
length: 12
CDR3: CSATQGENEQFF
DNA: TGCAGCGCAACTCAGGGGGAAAATGAGCAGTTCTTC

size: NA
D: NA
V: TRBV28
J: TRBJ2-5
length: 12
CDR3: CASRRAGETQYF
DNA: TGTGCCAGCCGGCGGGCCGGGGAGACCCAGTACTTC

size: NA
D: NA
V: TRBV20-1
J: TRBJ2-3
length: 14
CDR3: CSALDFAPGGGQYF
DNA: TGCAGTGCTCTTGACTTTGCCCCCGGGGGAGGGCAGTATTTT

size: once
D: TRBD1
V: TRBV20-1
J: TRBJ2-7
length: 14
CDR3: CSASAGQALGEQYF
DNA: TGCAGTGCTAGTGCCGGACAGGCTTTGGGGGAGCAGTACTTC

size: NA
D: TRBD2
V: TRBV7-2
J: TRBJ2-3
length: 15
CDR3: CASSFRRGGTDTQYF
DNA: TGTGCCAGCAGCTTCCGGCGGGGGGGCACAGATACGCAGTATTTT

size: NA
D: TRBD2
V: TRBV25-1
J: TRBJ2-1
length: 17
CDR3: CASSEGLTSGSYNEQFF
DNA: TGTGCCAGCAGTGAAGGTCTGACTAGCGGGAGCTACAATGAGCAGTTCTTC

size: NA
D: NA
V: TRBV20-1
J: TRBJ2-1
length: 15
CDR3: CSANRGGAPYNEQFF
DNA: TGCAGTGCCAATCGAGGCGGGGCCCCTTACAATGAGCAGTTCTTC

size: NA
D: TRBD1
V: TRBV2
J: TRBJ1-1
length: 15
CDR3: CASSGMGQLNTEAFF
DNA: TGTGCCAGCAGCGGGATGGGACAGTTGAACACTGAAGCTTTCTTT

size: NA
D: TRBD1
V: TRBV20-1
J: TRBJ1-5
length: 15
CDR3: CSATDRQGLNQPQHF
DNA: TGCAGTGCCACCGATCGACAGGGGCTAAATCAGCCCCAGCATTTT

size: NA
D: NA
V: TRBV6-2/TRBV6-3
J: TRBJ2-6
length: 16
CDR3: CASSFHVTSGANVLTF
DNA: TGTGCCAGCAGTTTTCACGTCACCTCTGGGGCCAACGTCCTGACTTTC

size: NA
D: TRBD2
V: TRBV7-3
J: TRBJ2-2
length: 16
CDR3: CASSPLSGRGTGELFF
DNA: TGTGCCAGCAGCCCCCTTAGCGGGAGAGGGACCGGGGAGCTGTTTTTT

size: NA
D: NA
V: TRBV5-1
J: TRBJ1-5
length: 15
CDR3: CASSLGGFENQPQHF
DNA: TGCGCCAGCAGCTTGGGGGGTTTCGAGAATCAGCCCCAGCATTTT

size: NA
D: NA
V: TRBV20-1
J: TRBJ2-7
length: 13
CDR3: CRVQGPGTGEQYF
DNA: TGCAGAGTCCAGGGGCCCGGGACTGGCGAGCAGTACTTC

size: NA
D: NA
V: TRBV20-1
J: TRBJ1-5
length: 15
CDR3: CSARATAGENQPQHF
DNA: TGCAGTGCTAGAGCAACGGCAGGGGAAAATCAGCCCCAGCATTTT

size: NA
D: TRBD2
V: TRBV11-2
J: TRBJ2-5
length: 14
CDR3: CASSRSGSRETQYF
DNA: TGTGCCAGCAGCCGTAGCGGGTCGCGAGAGACCCAGTACTTC

size: NA
D: NA
V: TRBV20-1
J: TRBJ1-4
length: 16
CDR3: CSARGFGGNEHEKLFF
DNA: TGCAGTGCTAGAGGGTTCGGGGGCAACGAACATGAAAAACTGTTTTTT

size: once
D: NA
V: TRBV5-1
J: TRBJ1-1
length: 15
CDR3: CASSRNGGGDTEAFF
DNA: TGCGCCAGCAGCAGGAACGGAGGGGGTGACACTGAAGCTTTCTTT

size: NA
D: TRBD1
V: TRBV6-5
J: TRBJ2-7
length: 14
CDR3: CASRPTGGFFEQYF
DNA: TGTGCCAGCAGACCCACAGGGGGCTTTTTCGAGCAGTACTTC

size: NA
D: TRBD2
V: TRBV7-9
J: TRBJ2-7
length: 17
CDR3: CASSLGLAGSSSYEQYF
DNA: TGTGCCAGCAGCCTGGGACTAGCGGGGTCGTCTTCCTACGAGCAGTACTTC

size: NA
D: NA
V: TRBV6-2/TRBV6-3
J: TRBJ2-3
length: 14
CDR3: CASSYSDSTDTQYF
DNA: TGTGCCAGCAGTTACTCGGACAGCACAGATACGCAGTATTTT

size: NA
D: NA
V: TRBV29-1
J: TRBJ2-1
length: 15
CDR3: CSVEVGASSYNEQFF
DNA: TGCAGCGTTGAGGTAGGGGCGAGCTCCTACAATGAGCAGTTCTTC

size: NA
D: NA
V: TRBV20-1
J: TRBJ2-7
length: 12
CDR3: CSASQGLGEQYF
DNA: TGCAGTGCTAGCCAGGGTCTCGGGGAGCAGTACTTC

size: NA
D: TRBD1
V: TRBV6-5
J: TRBJ2-2
length: 13
CDR3: CASRGQGSGELFF
DNA: TGTGCCAGCAGGGGACAGGGATCCGGGGAGCTGTTTTTT

size: NA
D: TRBD1
V: TRBV6-6
J: TRBJ2-7
length: 12
CDR3: CATSNRGDEQYF
DNA: TGTGCCACCTCAAACAGGGGGGACGAGCAGTACTTC

size: once
D: NA
V: TRBV12-2
J: TRBJ1-1
length: 12
CDR3: CASRLRGTEAFF
DNA: TGTGCAAGTCGCTTGAGAGGGACTGAAGCTTTCTTT

size: NA
D: TRBD1
V: TRBV6-5
J: TRBJ2-3
length: 14
CDR3: CASSRDRVADTQYF
DNA: TGTGCCAGCAGTAGGGACAGGGTGGCAGATACGCAGTATTTT

size: NA
D: NA
V: TRBV7-9
J: TRBJ2-6
length: 15
CDR3: CASSLKSSGANVLTF
DNA: TGTGCCAGCAGCTTAAAGTCATCTGGGGCCAACGTCCTGACTTTC

size: NA
D: TRBD1
V: TRBV18
J: TRBJ2-7
length: 14
CDR3: CASSSWGDRDEQYF
DNA: TGTGCCAGCTCGTCGTGGGGGGACAGGGACGAGCAGTACTTC

size: NA
D: NA
V: TRBV20-1
J: TRBJ2-7
length: 13
CDR3: CSAPGTFAYEQYF
DNA: TGCAGTGCTCCCGGGACTTTTGCCTACGAGCAGTACTTC

size: NA
D: NA
V: TRBV3-1
J: TRBJ1-2
length: 14
CDR3: CASSQLQGEYGYTF
DNA: TGTGCCAGCAGCCAGCTACAGGGAGAGTATGGCTACACCTTC

size: once
D: NA
V: TRBV19
J: TRBJ1-3
length: 15
CDR3: CAVRDPPFSGNTIYF
DNA: TGTGCCGTACGGGACCCTCCTTTCTCTGGAAACACCATATATTTT

size: NA
D: NA
V: TRBV27
J: TRBJ1-2
length: 13
CDR3: CASSLGQGFGYTF
DNA: TGTGCCAGCAGTTTGGGGCAGGGGTTTGGCTACACCTTC

size: NA
D: TRBD1
V: TRBV5-1
J: TRBJ2-7
length: 13
CDR3: CASSERGPYEQYF
DNA: TGCGCCAGCAGCGAGAGGGGGCCCTACGAGCAGTACTTC

size: NA
D: TRBD1
V: TRBV4-1
J: TRBJ2-2
length: 16
CDR3: CASSQGYRGSVRELFF
DNA: TGCGCCAGCAGCCAAGGGTACAGGGGGTCCGTCCGGGAGCTGTTTTTT

size: NA
D: TRBD2
V: TRBV30
J: TRBJ2-3
length: 14
CDR3: CAWGRRERADTQYF
DNA: TGTGCCTGGGGTAGGCGGGAGAGGGCAGATACGCAGTATTTT